These 9 T cell receptor beta chains were sequenced from one sample in a study of T cells after yellow fever vaccination. TCRdb re-analysed the 5' RACE reads in MiXCR, keeping a single row per CDR3 protein. This sample has some 390,000 distinct CDR3 sequences; around 6.4% occur once, and the top ten carry 15%. Sample: PBMCs, taken 5 days after the yellow fever booster vaccination. These receptors were obtained from a man aged 30 to 45 who received the YFV17D yellow fever vaccine.

This clonotype was detected ten times or more. The chain joins TRBV19 to TRBJ1-1, with a tentative D call TRBD1 (5 bases). CDR3 size: 13 residues. Germline-derived CDR1 and CDR2 are LNHDA and SQIVND (reference sequence). V lost 3 bases to trimming and J lost 8 bases, with 13 bases between them. The CDR3, as DNA: TGTGCCAGTAGTATCCGTGGGGCTGTCGAAGCTTTCTTT. The encoded protein is CASSIRGAVEAFF.

This clonotype was found a few times. The chain is built from TRBV9 and TRBJ2-1, with 7 bases matching TRBD2. This CDR3 region has 16 residues. The trim removed 5 bases at V and 0 bases at J, leaving 8 bases unmatched. Germline loops: CDR1 SGDLS, CDR2 YYNGEE. The CDR3: CASSLSGSSSYNEQFF. The CDR3 DNA is TGTGCCAGCAGTCTTAGCGGGTCCAGCTCCTACAATGAGCAGTTCTTC.

This clonotype was seen only a few times. The rearrangement uses TRBV10-2 and TRBJ2-3, with a tentative D call TRBD2 (7 bases). V lost 6 bases, J lost 8 bases, and 15 bases lay in between. Germline V CDR1 and CDR2: WSHSY, SAAADI. The CDR3 is 13 residues long. In nucleotides, the CDR3 is TGCGCCAGCAGAGGGGGGGACCGTATTACGCAGTATTTT. Amino acid sequence: CASRGGDRITQYF.

This clonotype was detected a few times. V usage is TRBV12-3 or TRBV12-4 and J usage is TRBJ1-1; 7 bases align to TRBD1. CDR3 length equals 16 residues. V gave up 6 bases and J gave up 5 bases; unmatched junction bases: 15. The CDR3, as DNA: TGTGCCAGCAGCTCCACATCAGGGGGTTTGAGGACTGAAGCTTTCTTT. Translation gives CASSSTSGGLRTEAFF.

This sequence joins TRBV2 and TRBJ2-1, with 12 bases lining up with TRBD2. The CDR3 spans 15 residues. Germline V gene data show CDR1 as SNHLY and CDR2 as FYNNEI. V lost 2 bases, J lost 9 bases, and 5 bases stayed unmatched. Written as DNA, the CDR3 is TGTGCCAGCAGTGAACTAGCACTAGCGGGAGGTGAGCAGTTCTTC. Encoded protein: CASSELALAGGEQFF.

The table lists this clonotype with a few counts. V and J are TRBV5-1 and TRBJ1-1; the match to TRBD1 covers 7 bases. The germline V gene has CDR1 SGHRS and CDR2 YFSETQ. The junction had 12 bases not matched to a gene; V was cut back by 0 bases and J by 10 bases. The CDR3 length is 15 residues. The CDR3 region has the DNA TGCGCCAGCAGCTTGGAGGGGGCTGGCGGTGTGAGAGCTTTCTTT. This gives the protein CASSLEGAGGVRAFF.

The rearrangement uses TRBV12-3 or TRBV12-4 and TRBJ1-1, with D perhaps TRBD1 (5 bases). The V end was cut by 5 bases, the J end by 5 bases, with 12 bases between. This CDR3 comprises 13 residues. The CDR3 loop is CASSVRVLTEAFF. The CDR3 DNA is TGTGCCAGCAGTGTCAGGGTGTTGACTGAAGCTTTCTTT.

This clonotype was counted between two and nine times. The CDR3 sequence: CASSQAFTGINTEAFF. DNA of the CDR3: TGCGCCAGCAGCCAAGCGTTTACGGGAATCAACACTGAAGCTTTCTTT. The chain carries TRBV4-3 and TRBJ1-1; D is unclear. This CDR3 has 16 residues. The V and J ends lost 1 base and 2 bases respectively, with 14 bases between them. Germline V gives CDR1 LGHNA, CDR2 YSLEER.

This clonotype came up many times. This sequence joins TRBV12-3 or TRBV12-4 and TRBJ2-2; no clear D. The CDR3 has 16 residues. V gave up 2 bases and J gave up 4 bases, with 14 bases separating them. As DNA, the CDR3 is TGTGCCAGCAGTTTATCTCTTGTAGTAGCCACCGGGGAGCTGTTTTTT. Amino acid sequence: CASSLSLVVATGELFF.